The entry below gives a single TCR beta chain sequence along with its context. The CDR3 runs 13 residues. V shed 6 bases and J shed 4 bases, with 10 bases lying between them. Per germline, CDR1 MNHEY and CDR2 SMNVEV (reference sequence). The sample originates from a study of T cell changes during pregnancy in multiple sclerosis. Sequenced by immunoSEQ multiplex PCR; TCRdb stores in-frame clones only, minus some. The top ten hold about 0.7% of the sample, which has approximately 44,000 clones, around 90% seen once. The V call is TRBV27, the J call TRBJ2-1, with D perhaps matching TRBD1 (5 bases). The sample here was CD4+ T cells from peripheral blood mononuclear cells, taken before pregnancy. This TCR derives from a female donor with multiple sclerosis, enrolled in a pregnancy study. The CDR3 DNA is TGTGCCAGCAGAGGTGGGGCATACAATGAGCAGTTCTTC. It is translated as CASRGGAYNEQFF.